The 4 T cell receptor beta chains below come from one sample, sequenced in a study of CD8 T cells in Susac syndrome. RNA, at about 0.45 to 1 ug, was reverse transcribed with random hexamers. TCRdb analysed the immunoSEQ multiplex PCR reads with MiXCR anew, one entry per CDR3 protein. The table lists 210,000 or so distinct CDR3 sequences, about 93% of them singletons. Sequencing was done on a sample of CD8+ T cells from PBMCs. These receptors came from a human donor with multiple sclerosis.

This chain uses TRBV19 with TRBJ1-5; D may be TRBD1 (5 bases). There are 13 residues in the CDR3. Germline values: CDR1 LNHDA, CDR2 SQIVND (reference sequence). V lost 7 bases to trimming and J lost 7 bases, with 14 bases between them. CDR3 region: CASKWGLGQPQHF. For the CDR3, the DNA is TGTGCCAGTAAGTGGGGGTTAGGACAGCCCCAGCATTTT.

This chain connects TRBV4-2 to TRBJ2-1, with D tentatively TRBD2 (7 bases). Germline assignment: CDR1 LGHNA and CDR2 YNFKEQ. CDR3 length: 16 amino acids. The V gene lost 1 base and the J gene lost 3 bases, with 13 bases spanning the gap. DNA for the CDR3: TGTGCCAGCAGCCAAGGGAGGGGGGGGTACTACAATGAGCAGTTCTTC. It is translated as CASSQGRGGYYNEQFF.

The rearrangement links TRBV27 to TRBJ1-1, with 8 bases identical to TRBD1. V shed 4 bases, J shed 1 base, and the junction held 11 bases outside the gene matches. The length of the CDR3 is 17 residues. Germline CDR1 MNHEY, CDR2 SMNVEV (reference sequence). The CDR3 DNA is TGTGCCAGCAGTTCAATTACCTCAGGGGGCTCGAACACTGAAGCTTTCTTT. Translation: CASSSITSGGSNTEAFF.

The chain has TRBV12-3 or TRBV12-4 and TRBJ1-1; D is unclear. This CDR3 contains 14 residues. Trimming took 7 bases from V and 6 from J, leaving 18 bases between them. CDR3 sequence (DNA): TGTGCCAGCAATTATCCTACACAACCCTCTGAAGCTTTCTTT. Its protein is CASNYPTQPSEAFF.